This TCR beta chain was profiled in a study of cytomegalovirus exposure and HLA in healthy donors. Study-wide findings and caveats: Information on immune exposure was restricted to one variable (CMV serostatus). Most TCR sequences proved rare, with some public TCRs found in many donors.

The CDR3 runs to 14 residues. Trimming stripped 5 bases from V and 7 bases from J, with 18 bases between. Germline lookup yields CDR1 SGHRS and CDR2 YFSETQ. The PCR contained 60 Vbeta and 13 Jbeta primers. The method was immunoSEQ multiplex PCR; TCRdb's version includes in-frame clones alone and lacks a portion of them. The table includes 200,000 to 250,000 clones, about 74% detected once. Notes on this clone: Its target is unknown.

Sequenced: PBMCs. The sequence was obtained from a woman under 40 in good health and CMV-seronegative. The V and J genes are TRBV5-1 and TRBJ1-2; D may be TRBD1 (6 bases). CDR3 amino acids: CASSSGEGNFGYTF. The CDR3 bases are TGCGCCAGCAGTTCAGGGGAGGGAAATTTTGGCTACACCTTC. Full variable domain (rest looked up from reference TRBV5-1 and TRBJ1-2): KAGVTQTPRYLIKTRGQQVTLSCSPISGHRSVSWYQQTPGQGLQFLFEYFSETQRNKGNFPGRFSGRQFSNSRSEMNVSTLELGDSALYLCASSSGEGNFGYTFGSGTRLTVV.